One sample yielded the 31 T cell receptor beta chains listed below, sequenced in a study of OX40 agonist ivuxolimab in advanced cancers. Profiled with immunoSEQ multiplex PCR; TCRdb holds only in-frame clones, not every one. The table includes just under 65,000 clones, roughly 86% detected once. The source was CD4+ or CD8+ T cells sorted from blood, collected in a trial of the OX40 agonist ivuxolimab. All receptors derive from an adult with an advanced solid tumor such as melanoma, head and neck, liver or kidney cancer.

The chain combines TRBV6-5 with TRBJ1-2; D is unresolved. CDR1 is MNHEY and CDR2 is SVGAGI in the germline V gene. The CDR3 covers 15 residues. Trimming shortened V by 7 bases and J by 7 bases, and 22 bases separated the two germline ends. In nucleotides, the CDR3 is TGTGCCAGCACCCGCGAGCCGGAACGGTTAACTGGCTACACCTTC. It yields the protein CASTREPERLTGYTF.

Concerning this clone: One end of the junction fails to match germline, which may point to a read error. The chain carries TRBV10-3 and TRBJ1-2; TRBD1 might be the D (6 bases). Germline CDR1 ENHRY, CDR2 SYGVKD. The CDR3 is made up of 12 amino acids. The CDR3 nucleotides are TGTGCCATCAGTGACGAGGGGGTACCGGTCGACTTC. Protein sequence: CAISDEGVPVDF.

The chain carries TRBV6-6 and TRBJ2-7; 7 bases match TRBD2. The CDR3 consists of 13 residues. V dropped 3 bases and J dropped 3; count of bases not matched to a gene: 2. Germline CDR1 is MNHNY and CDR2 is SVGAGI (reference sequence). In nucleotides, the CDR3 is TGTGCCAGCAGTTATCGCGGGGGCTACGAGCAGTACTTC. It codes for CASSYRGGYEQYF.

The CDR3 DNA reads TGTGCCACCCGGGGGGGCCGGGTAGAGACCCAGTACTTC. Translating gives CATRGGRVETQYF. V is TRBV7-2 and J is TRBJ2-5; 8 bases align to TRBD2. Germline loops: CDR1 SGHTA, CDR2 FQGNSA. J gave up 4 bases and V 10 bases, and 8 bases lay outside the gene matches. CDR3 size: 13 residues. The complete variable domain, with remaining parts taken from reference TRBV7-2 and TRBJ2-5, reads GAGVSQSPSNKVTEKGKDVELRCDPISGHTALYWYRQSLGQGLEFLIYFQGNSAPDKSGLPSDRFSAERTGGSVSTLTIQRTQQEDSAVYLCATRGGRVETQYFGPGTRLLVL.

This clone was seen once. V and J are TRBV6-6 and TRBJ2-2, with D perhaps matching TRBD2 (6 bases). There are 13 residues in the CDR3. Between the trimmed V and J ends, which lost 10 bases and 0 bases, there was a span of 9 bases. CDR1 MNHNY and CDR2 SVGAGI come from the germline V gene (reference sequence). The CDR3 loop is CATRDSNTGELFF. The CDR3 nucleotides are TGTGCCACCCGGGACTCGAACACCGGGGAGCTGTTTTTT.

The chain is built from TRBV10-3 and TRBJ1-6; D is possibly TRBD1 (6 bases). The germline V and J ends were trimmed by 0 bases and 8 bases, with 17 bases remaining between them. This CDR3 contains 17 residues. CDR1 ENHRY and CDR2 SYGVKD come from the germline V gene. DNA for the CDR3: TGTGCCATCAGTGAGTCGCGGGCCCGGACAGAAGATTCACCCCTCCACTTT. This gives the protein CAISESRARTEDSPLHF.

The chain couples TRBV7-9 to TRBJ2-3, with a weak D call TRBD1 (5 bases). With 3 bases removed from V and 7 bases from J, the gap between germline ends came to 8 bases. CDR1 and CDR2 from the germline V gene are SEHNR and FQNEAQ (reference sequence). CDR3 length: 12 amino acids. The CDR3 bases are TGTGCCAGCAGCTTGACAGTATATACGCAGTATTTT. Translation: CASSLTVYTQYF.

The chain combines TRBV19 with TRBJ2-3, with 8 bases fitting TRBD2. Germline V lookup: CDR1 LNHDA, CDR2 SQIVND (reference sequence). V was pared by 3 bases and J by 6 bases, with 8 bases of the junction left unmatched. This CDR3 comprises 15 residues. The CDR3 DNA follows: TGTGCCAGTAGTATGTACGGGGGGGCCACGGATACGCAGTATTTT. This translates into CASSMYGGATDTQYF.

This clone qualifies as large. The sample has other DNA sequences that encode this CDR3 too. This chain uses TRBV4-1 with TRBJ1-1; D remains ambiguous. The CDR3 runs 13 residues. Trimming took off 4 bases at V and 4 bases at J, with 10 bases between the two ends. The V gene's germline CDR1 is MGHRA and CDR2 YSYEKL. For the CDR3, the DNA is TGCGCCAGCAGCCCCCGGGAGGTCACTGAAGCTTTCTTT. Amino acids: CASSPREVTEAFF.

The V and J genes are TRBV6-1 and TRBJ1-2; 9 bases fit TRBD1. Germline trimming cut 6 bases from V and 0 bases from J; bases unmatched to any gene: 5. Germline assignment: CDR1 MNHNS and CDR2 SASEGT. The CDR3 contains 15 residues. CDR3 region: CASRRQGEANYGYTF. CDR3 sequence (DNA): TGTGCCAGCAGACGACAGGGGGAGGCTAACTATGGCTACACCTTC.

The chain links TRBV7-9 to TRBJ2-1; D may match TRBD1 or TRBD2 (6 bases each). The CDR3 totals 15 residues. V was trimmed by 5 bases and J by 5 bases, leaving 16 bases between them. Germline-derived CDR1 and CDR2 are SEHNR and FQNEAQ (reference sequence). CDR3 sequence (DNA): TGTGCCAGCAGCCCCGGCAGGGGAGGTAACAATGAGCAGTTCTTC. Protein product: CASSPGRGGNNEQFF.

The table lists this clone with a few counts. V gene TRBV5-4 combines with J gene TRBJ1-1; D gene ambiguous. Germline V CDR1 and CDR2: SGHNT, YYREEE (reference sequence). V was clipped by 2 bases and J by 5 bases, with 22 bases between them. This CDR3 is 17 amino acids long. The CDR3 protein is CASSFEVRGPIGTEAFF. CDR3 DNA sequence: TGTGCCAGCAGCTTTGAGGTTAGAGGGCCGATCGGAACTGAAGCTTTCTTT.

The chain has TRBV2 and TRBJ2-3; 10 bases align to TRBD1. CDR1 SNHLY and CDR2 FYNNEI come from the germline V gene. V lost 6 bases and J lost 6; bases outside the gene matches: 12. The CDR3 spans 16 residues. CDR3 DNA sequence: TGTGCCAGCAGACGGATGGTGGACAGGGGGGCTGATACGCAGTATTTT. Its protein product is CASRRMVDRGADTQYF.

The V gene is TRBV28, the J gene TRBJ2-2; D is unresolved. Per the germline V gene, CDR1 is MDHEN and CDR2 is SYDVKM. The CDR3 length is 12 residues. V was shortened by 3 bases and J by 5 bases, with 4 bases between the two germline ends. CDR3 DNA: TGTGCCAGCAGTTTGTGGACCGGGGAGCTGTTTTTT. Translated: CASSLWTGELFF. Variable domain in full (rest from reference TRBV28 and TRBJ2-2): DVKVTQSSRYLVKRTGEKVFLECVQDMDHENMFWYRQDPGLGLRLIYFSYDVKMKEKGDIPEGYSVSREKKERFSLILESASTNQTSMYLCASSLWTGELFFGEGSRLTVL.

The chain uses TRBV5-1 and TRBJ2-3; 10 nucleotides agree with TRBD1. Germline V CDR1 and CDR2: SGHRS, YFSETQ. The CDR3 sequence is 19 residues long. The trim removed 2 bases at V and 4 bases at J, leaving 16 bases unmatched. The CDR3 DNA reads TGCGCCAGCAGCTTATTGGGGTCCCCGGGACAGGGGTTTTCAGATACGCAGTATTTT. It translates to CASSLLGSPGQGFSDTQYF.

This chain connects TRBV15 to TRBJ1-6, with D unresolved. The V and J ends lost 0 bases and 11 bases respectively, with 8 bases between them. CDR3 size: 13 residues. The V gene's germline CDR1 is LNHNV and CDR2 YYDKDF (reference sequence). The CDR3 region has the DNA TGTGCCACCAGCAGAGATACACGGGCACCCCTCCACTTT. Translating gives CATSRDTRAPLHF.

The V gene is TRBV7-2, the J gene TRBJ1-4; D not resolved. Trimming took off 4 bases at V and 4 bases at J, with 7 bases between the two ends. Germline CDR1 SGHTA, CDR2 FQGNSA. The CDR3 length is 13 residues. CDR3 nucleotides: TGTGCCAGCAGCTCCCTTTTTAATGAAAAACTGTTTTTT. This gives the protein CASSSLFNEKLFF.

The CDR3 spells CASSAGSNNEQFF. CDR3 nucleotides: TGCGCCAGCAGCGCCGGATCGAACAATGAGCAGTTCTTC. The V call is TRBV5-1, the J call TRBJ2-1, with D unresolved. V lost 4 bases, J lost 5 bases, and 10 bases lay in between. Germline values: CDR1 SGHRS, CDR2 YFSETQ. This CDR3 is built from 13 residues.

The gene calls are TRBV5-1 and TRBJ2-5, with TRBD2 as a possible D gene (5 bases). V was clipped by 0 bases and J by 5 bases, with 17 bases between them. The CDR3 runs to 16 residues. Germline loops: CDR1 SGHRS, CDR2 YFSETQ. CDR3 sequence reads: CASSLESSPFGETQYF. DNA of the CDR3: TGCGCCAGCAGCTTGGAGTCTAGCCCATTCGGGGAGACCCAGTACTTC.

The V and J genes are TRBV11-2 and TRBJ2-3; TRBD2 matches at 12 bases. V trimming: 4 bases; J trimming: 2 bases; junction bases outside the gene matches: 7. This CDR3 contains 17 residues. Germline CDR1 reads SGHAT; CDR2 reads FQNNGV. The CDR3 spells CASSWRTSGATTDTQYF. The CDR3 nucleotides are TGTGCCAGCAGCTGGAGGACTAGCGGGGCTACCACAGATACGCAGTATTTT. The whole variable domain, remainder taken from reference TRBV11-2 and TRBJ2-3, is EAGVAQSPRYKIIEKRQSVAFWCNPISGHATLYWYQQILGQGPKLLIQFQNNGVVDDSQLPKDRFSAERLKGVDSTLKIQPAKLEDSAVYLCASSWRTSGATTDTQYFGPGTRLTVL.

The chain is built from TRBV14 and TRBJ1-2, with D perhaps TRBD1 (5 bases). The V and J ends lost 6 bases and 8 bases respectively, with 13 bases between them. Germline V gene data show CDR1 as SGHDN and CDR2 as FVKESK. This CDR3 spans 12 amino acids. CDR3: CASSRTGRGYTF. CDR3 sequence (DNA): TGTGCCAGCAGTCGTACAGGACGGGGCTACACCTTC.

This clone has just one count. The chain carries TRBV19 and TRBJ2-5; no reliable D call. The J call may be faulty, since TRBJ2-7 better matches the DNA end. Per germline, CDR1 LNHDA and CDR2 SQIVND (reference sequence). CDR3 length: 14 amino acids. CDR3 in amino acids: CASSKVFPSYEQYF. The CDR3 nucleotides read TGTGCCAGTAGTAAGGTGTTCCCTTCCTACGAGCAGTACTTC.

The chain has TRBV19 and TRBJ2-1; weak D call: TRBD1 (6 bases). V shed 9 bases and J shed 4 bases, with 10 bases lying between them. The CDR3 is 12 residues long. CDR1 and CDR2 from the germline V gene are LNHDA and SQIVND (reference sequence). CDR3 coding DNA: TGTGCCAGCAGCGGACAGTACAATGAGCAGTTCTTC. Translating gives CASSGQYNEQFF.

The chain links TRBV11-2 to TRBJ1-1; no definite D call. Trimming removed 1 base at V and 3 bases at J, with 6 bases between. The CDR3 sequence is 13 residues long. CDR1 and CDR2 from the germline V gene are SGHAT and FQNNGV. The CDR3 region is CASSLAVYTEAFF. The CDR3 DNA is TGTGCCAGCAGCTTAGCAGTCTACACTGAAGCTTTCTTT.

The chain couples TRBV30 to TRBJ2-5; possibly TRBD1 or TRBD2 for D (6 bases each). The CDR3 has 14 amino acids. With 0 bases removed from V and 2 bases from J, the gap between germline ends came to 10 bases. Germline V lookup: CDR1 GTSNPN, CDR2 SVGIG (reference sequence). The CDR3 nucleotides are TGTGCCTGGAGTGTACGAGGGGGGCAAGAGACCCAGTACTTC. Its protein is CAWSVRGGQETQYF. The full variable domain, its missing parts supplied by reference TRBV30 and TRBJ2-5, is SQTIHQWPATLVQPVGSPLSLECTVEGTSNPNLYWYRQAAGRGLQLLFYSVGIGQISSEVPQNLSASRPQDRQFILSSKKLLLSDSGFYLCAWSVRGGQETQYFGPGTRLLVL.

This CDR3 is CASSGLGYNEQFF. CDR3 sequence (DNA): TGTGCCAGCAGCGGACTAGGCTACAATGAGCAGTTCTTC. The chain uses TRBV27 and TRBJ2-1; TRBD2 aligns across 7 bases. The CDR3 contains 13 residues. Trimming cost V 6 bases and J 3 bases; bases outside gene matches: 2. Germline V gene lookup returns CDR1 MNHEY and CDR2 SMNVEV (reference sequence).

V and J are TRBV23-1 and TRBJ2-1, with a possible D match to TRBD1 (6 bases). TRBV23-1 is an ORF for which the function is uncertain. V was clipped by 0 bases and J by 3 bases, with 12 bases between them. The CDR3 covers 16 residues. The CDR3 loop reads CASSQSRTVIYNEQFF. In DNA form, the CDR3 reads TGCGCCAGCAGTCAATCGAGGACAGTCATCTACAATGAGCAGTTCTTC.

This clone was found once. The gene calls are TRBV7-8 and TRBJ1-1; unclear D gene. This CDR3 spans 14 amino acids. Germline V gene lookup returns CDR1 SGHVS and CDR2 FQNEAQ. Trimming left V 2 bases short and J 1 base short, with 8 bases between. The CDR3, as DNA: TGTGCCAGCAGCTTATTTGGCGAGAACACTGAAGCTTTCTTT. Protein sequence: CASSLFGENTEAFF.

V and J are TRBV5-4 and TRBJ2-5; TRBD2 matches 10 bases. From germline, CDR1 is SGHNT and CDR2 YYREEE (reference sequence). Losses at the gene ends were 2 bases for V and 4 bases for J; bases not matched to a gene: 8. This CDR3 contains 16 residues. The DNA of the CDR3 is TGTGCCAGCAGCTTTCCTTTAGCGGGGGGCGGAGAGACCCAGTACTTC. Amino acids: CASSFPLAGGGETQYF.

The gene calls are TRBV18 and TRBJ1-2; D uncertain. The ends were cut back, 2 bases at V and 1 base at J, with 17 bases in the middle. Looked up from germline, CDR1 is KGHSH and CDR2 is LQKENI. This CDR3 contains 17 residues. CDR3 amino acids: CASSPYMKDSLNYGYTF. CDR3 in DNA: TGTGCCAGCTCACCATATATGAAGGACTCCCTTAACTATGGCTACACCTTC.

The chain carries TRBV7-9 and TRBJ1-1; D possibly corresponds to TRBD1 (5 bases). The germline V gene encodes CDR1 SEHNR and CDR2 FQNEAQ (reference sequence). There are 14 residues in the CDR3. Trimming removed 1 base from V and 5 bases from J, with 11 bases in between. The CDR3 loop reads CASSLDWGGTEAFF. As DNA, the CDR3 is TGTGCCAGCAGCTTAGATTGGGGGGGAACTGAAGCTTTCTTT.